The 5 T cell receptor beta chains in this list originate from one sample, sequenced in a study of T cell responses to AZD1222 COVID-19 vaccine. Some clones are missing from TCRdb's copy, which holds only in-frame ones; the method was immunoSEQ multiplex PCR. The repertoire includes some 120,000 clones, 90% of them detected once, and approximately 7.6% sits in the top ten. The sequencing used peripheral blood, collected on day 0 of AZD1222 vaccination. These receptors were collected from an adult in good health.

This chain joins TRBV5-1 and TRBJ2-2; perhaps TRBD1 as D (5 bases). The CDR3 is 15 residues long. V was cut by 7 bases and J by 2 bases, with 15 bases left in between. Germline V lookup: CDR1 SGHRS, CDR2 YFSETQ. CDR3 in amino acids: CASAPGFRNTGELFF. In DNA form, the CDR3 reads TGCGCCAGCGCCCCAGGGTTCCGAAACACCGGGGAGCTGTTTTTT. The variable domain in full, with the rest retrieved from reference TRBV5-1 and TRBJ2-2, is KAGVTQTPRYLIKTRGQQVTLSCSPISGHRSVSWYQQTPGQGLQFLFEYFSETQRNKGNFPGRFSGRQFSNSRSEMNVSTLELGDSALYLCASAPGFRNTGELFFGEGSRLTVL.

The chain links TRBV24-1 to TRBJ2-2; no definite D call. Germline lookup yields CDR1 KGHDR and CDR2 SFDVKD. V gave up 1 base and J gave up 0 bases, with 2 bases separating them. The CDR3 is 14 residues long. The CDR3 DNA sequence: TGTGCCACCAGTGATTTAGCGAACACCGGGGAGCTGTTTTTT. Its translation: CATSDLANTGELFF.

This chain connects TRBV7-2 to TRBJ2-7; D unclear. Trimming removed 1 base from V and 0 bases from J, with 10 bases in between. CDR1 and CDR2 (germline): SGHTA, FQGNSA. The CDR3 is 15 residues long. The CDR3 bases are TGTGCCAGCAGCTTAGGCGCTGCCGCCTCCTACGAGCAGTACTTC. Protein: CASSLGAAASYEQYF.

The rearrangement uses TRBV7-9 and TRBJ1-1; 11 bases agree with TRBD1. The CDR3 runs 15 residues. Germline V CDR1 and CDR2: SEHNR, FQNEAQ (reference sequence). Trimming took 5 bases from V and 8 from J; bases not matched to a gene: 10. The CDR3 DNA sequence: TGTGCCAGCAGCCCACCCGGGACAGGGGGTCTAGAAGCTTTCTTT. The encoded protein is CASSPPGTGGLEAFF.

The chain uses TRBV5-1 and TRBJ2-1; tentative D call: TRBD1 (6 bases). The germline V gene encodes CDR1 SGHRS and CDR2 YFSETQ. This CDR3 is built from 17 residues. With 6 bases removed from V and 1 base from J, the gap between germline ends came to 20 bases. The CDR3 DNA follows: TGCGCCAGCAATTCCGGATTAGCAGGGGAGTCCTACAATGAGCAGTTCTTC. It yields the protein CASNSGLAGESYNEQFF.